The clone carrying this T cell receptor beta chain showed up just a few times. This record comes from a study of cytomegalovirus exposure and HLA in healthy donors. Germline CDR1 LNHDA, CDR2 SQIVND (reference sequence). Trimming took 4 bases from V and 5 from J; bases not matched to a gene: 3. The CDR3 contains 15 residues. PCR employed 60 Vbeta and 13 Jbeta primers. Clones were sequenced by immunoSEQ multiplex PCR, and TCRdb holds only the in-frame ones, with some missing. Among tens of thousands of clones listed, 75% were seen once. This chain uses TRBV19 with TRBJ2-2; 11 bases line up with TRBD1. Input material: PBMCs. The source of this sequence is a woman in her twenties or thirties in good health and CMV-seropositive. CDR3 loop: CASSTGQGDTGELFF. CDR3 nucleotides: TGTGCCAGTAGTACGGGACAGGGGGATACCGGGGAGCTGTTTTTT.